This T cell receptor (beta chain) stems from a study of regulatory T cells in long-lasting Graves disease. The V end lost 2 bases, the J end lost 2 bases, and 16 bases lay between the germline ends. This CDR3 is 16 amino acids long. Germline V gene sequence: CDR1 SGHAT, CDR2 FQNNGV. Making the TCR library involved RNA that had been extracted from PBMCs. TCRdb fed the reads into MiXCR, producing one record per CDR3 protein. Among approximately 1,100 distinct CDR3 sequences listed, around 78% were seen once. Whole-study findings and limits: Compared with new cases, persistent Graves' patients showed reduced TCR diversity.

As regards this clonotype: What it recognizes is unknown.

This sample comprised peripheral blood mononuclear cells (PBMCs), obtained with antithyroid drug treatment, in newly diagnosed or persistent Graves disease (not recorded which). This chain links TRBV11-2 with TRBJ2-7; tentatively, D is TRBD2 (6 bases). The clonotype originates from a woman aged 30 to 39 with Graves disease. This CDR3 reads CASSLNPPSVAYEQYF. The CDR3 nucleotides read TGTGCCAGCAGCTTAAATCCGCCTAGCGTGGCCTACGAGCAGTACTTC.